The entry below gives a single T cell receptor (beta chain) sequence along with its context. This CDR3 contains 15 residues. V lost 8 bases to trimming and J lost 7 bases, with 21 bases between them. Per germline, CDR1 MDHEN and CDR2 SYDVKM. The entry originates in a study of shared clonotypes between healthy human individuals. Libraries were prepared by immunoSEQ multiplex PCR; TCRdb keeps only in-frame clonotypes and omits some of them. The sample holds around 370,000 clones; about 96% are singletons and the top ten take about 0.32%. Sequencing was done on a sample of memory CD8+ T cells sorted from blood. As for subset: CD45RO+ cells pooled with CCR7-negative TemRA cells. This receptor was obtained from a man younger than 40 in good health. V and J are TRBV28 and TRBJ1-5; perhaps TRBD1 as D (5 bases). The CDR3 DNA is TGTGCCAGCTATGACAGAGGACCCACAAAGCAGCCCCAGCATTTT. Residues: CASYDRGPTKQPQHF.